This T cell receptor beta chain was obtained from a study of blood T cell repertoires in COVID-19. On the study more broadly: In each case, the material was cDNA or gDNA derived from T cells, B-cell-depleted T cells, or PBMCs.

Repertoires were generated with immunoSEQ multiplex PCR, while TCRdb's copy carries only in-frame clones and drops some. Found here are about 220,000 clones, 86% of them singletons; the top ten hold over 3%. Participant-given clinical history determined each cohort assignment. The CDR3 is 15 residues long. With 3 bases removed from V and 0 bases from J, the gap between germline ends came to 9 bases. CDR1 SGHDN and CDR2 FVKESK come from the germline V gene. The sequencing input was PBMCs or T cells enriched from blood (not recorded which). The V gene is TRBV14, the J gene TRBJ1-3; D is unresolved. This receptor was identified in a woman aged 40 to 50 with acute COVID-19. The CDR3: CASSHLRGSGNTIYF. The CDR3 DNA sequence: TGTGCCAGCAGCCACTTACGGGGCTCTGGAAACACCATATATTTT.